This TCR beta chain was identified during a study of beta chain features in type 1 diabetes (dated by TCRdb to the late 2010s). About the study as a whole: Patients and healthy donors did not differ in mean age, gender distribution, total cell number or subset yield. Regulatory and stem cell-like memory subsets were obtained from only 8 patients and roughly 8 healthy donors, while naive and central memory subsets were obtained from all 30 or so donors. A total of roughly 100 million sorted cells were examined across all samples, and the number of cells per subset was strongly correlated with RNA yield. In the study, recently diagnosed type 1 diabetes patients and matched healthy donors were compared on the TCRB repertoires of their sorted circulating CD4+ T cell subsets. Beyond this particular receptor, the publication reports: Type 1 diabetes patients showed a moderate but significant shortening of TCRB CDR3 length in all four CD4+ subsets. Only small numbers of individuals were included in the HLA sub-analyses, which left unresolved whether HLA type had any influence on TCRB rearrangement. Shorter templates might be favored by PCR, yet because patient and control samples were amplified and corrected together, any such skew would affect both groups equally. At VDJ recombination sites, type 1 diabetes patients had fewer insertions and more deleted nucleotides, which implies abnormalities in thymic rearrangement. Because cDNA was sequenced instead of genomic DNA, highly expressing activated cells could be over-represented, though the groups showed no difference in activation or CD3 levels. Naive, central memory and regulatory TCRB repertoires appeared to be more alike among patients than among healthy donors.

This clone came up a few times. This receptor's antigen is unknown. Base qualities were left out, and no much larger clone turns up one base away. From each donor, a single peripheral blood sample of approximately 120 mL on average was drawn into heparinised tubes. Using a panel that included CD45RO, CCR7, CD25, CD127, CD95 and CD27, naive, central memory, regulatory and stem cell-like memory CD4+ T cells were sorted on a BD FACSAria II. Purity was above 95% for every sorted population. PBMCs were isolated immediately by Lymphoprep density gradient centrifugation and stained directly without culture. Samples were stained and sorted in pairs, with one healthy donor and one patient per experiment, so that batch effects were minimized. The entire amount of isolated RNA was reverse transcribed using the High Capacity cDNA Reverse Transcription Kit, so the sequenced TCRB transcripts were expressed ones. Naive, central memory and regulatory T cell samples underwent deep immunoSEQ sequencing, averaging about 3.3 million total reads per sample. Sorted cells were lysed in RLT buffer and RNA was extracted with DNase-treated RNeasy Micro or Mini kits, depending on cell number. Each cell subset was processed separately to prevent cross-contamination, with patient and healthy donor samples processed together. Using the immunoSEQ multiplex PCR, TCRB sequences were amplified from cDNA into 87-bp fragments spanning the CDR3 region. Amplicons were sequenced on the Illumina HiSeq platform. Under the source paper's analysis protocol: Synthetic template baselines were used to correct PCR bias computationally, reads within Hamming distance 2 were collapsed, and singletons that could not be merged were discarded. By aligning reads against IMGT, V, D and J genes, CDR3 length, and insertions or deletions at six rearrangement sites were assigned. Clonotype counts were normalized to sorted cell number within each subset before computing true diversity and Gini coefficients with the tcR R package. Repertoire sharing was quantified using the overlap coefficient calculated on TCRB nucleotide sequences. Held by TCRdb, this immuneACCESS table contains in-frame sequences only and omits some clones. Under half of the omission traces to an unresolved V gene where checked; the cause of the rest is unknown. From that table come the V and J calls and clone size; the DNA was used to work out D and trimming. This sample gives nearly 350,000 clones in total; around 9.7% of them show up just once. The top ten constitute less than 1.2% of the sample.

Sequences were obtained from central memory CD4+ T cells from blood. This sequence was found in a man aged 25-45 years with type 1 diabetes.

The nucleotide sequence reads as follows: TGTGCCAGCAGTTCTCCTCACGCAGGGGAAAAACTGTTTTTT. This gives the protein CASSSPHAGEKLFF. This chain is built from TRBV7-2 and TRBJ1-4; the D gene is perhaps TRBD1, from 5 matching bases. Trimming costs V 6 bases and J 8 bases, and their ends lie 16 bases apart. The cysteine opens and the phenylalanine closes a CDR3 of 14 amino acids. Only CDR3 DNA remains: 42 bases, in frame from the first base. The germline V gene gives CDR1 as SGHTA and CDR2 as FQGNSA. Reference TRBV7-2 and TRBJ1-4 proteins supply the regions before and after the CDR3; the full variable domain is: GAGVSQSPSNKVTEKGKDVELRCDPISGHTALYWYRQSLGQGLEFLIYFQGNSAPDKSGLPSDRFSAERTGGSVSTLTIQRTQQEDSAVYLCASSSPHAGEKLFFGSGTQLSVL.